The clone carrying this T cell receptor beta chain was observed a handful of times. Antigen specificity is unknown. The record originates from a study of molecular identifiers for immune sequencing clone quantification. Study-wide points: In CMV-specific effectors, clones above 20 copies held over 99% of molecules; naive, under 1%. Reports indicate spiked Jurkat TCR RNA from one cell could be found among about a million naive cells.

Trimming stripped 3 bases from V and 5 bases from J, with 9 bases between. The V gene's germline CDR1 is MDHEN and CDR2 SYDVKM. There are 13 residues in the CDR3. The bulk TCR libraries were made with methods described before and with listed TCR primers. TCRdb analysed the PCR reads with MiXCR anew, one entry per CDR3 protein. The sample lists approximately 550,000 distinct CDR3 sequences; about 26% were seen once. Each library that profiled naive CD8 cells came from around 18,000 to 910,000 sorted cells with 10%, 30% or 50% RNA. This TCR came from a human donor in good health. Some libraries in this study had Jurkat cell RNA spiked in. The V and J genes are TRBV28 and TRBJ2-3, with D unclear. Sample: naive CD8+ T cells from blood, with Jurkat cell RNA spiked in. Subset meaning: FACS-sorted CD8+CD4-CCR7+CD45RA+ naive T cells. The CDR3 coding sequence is TGTGCCAGCAGTTTCGCCCGACTAGATACGCAGTATTTT. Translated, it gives CASSFARLDTQYF.